This TCR beta chain was found in a study of beta chain features in type 1 diabetes. The CDR3 has 14 amino acids. Trimming shortened V by 2 bases and J by 5 bases, and 12 bases separated the two germline ends. The germline gives CDR1 LNHNV, CDR2 YYDKDF (reference sequence). Sequenced material consisted of expressed TCRB transcripts (all of the isolated RNA was reverse transcribed). TCRdb's table, derived via immunoSEQ multiplex PCR, lists solely in-frame clones and lacks some. The data hold 810,000 or so clones, with roughly 17% observed a single time. The receptor was derived from a woman aged 18-29 years in good health. The V gene is TRBV15, the J gene TRBJ2-5; D gene unclear. Sequences were obtained from naive CD4+ T cells from blood. CDR3 sequence: CATSRYGQLETQYF. CDR3 nucleotide sequence: TGTGCCACCAGCAGATACGGGCAGTTGGAGACCCAGTACTTC.